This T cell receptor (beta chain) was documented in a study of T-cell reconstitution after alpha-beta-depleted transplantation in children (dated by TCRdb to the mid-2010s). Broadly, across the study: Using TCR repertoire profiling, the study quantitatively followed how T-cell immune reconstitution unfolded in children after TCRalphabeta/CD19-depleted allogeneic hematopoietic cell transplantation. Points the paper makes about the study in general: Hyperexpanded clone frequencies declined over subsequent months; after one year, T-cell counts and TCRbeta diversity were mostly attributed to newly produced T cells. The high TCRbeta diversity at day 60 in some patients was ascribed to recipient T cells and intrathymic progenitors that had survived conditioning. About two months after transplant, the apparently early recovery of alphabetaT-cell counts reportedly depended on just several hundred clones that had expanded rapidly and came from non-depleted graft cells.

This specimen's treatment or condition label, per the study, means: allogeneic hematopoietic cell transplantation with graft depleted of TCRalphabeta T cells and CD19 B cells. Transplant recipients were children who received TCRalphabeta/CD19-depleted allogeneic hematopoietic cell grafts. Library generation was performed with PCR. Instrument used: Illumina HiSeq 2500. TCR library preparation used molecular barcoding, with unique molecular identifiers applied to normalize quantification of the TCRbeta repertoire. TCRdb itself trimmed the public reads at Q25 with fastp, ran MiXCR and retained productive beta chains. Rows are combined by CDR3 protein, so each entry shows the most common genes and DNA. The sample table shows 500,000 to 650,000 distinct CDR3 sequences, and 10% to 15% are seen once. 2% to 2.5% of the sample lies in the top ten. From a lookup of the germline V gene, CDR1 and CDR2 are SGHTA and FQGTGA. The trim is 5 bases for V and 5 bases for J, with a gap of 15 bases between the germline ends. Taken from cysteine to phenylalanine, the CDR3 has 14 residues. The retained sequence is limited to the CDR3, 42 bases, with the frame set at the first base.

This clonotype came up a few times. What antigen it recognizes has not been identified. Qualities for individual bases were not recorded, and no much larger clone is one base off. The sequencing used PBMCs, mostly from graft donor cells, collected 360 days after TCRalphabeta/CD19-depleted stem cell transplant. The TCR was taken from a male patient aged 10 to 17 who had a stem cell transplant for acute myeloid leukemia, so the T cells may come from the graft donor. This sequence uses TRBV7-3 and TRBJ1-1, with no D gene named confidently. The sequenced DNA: TGTGCCAGCAGCCTTGGAGCGTCAAGAACTGAAGCTTTCTTT. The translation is CASSLGASRTEAFF.